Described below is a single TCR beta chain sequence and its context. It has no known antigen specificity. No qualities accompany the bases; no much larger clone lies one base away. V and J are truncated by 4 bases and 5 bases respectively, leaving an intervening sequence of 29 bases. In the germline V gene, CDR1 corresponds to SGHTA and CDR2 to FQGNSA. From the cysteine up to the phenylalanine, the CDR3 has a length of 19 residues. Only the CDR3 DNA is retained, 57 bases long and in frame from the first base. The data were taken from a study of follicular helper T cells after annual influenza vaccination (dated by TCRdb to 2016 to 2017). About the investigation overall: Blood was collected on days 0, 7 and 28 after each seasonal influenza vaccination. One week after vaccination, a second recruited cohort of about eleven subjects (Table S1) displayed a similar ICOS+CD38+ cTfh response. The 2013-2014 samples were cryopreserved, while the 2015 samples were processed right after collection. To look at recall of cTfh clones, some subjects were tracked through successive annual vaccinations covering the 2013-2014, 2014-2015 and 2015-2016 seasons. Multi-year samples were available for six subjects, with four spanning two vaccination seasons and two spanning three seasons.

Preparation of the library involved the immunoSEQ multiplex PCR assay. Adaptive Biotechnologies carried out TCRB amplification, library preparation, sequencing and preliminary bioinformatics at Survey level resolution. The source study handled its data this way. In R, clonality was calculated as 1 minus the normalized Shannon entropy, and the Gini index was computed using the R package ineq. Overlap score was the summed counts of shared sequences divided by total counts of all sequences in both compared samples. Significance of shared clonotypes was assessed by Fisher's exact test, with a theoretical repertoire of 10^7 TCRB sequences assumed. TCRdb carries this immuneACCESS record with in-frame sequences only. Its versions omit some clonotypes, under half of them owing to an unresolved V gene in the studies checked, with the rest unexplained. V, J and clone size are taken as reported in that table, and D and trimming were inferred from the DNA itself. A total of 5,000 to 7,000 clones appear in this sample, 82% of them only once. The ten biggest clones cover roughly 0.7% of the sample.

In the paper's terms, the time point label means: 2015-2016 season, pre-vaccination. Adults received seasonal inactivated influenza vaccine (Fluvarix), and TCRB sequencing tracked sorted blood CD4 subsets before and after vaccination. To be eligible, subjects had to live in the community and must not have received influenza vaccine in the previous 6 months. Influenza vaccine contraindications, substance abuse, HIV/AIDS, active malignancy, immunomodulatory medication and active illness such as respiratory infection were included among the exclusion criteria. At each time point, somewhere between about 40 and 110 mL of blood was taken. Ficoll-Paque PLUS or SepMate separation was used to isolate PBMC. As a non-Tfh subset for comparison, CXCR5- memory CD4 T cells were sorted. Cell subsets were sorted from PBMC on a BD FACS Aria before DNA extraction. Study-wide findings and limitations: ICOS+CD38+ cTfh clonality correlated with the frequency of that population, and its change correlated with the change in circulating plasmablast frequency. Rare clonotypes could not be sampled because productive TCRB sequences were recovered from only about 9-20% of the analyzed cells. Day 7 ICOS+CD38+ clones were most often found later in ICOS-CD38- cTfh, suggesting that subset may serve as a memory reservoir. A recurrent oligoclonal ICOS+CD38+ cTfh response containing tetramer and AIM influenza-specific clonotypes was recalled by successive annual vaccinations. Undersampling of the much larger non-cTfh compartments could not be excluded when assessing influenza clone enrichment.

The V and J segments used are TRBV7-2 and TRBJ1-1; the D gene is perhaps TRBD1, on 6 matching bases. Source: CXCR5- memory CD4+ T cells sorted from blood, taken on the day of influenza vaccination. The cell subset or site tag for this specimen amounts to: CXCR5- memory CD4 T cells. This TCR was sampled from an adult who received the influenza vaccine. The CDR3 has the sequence CASSSLSNRVLDSETEAFF. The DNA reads TGTGCCAGCAGCTCCTTATCGAACAGGGTTTTGGATTCGGAGACTGAAGCTTTCTTT. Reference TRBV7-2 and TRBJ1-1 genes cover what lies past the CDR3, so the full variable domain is GAGVSQSPSNKVTEKGKDVELRCDPISGHTALYWYRQSLGQGLEFLIYFQGNSAPDKSGLPSDRFSAERTGGSVSTLTIQRTQQEDSAVYLCASSSLSNRVLDSETEAFFGQGTRLTVV.